Listed below are T cell receptor beta chains from one sample, sequenced in a study of CD8 T cells in ankylosing spondylitis. TCRdb re-called the 5' RACE reads with MiXCR, one entry per CDR3 protein. The table includes about 35,000 distinct CDR3 sequences, approximately 3% detected once. Sequenced material: blood, either unsorted or a sorted T cell fraction (not recorded which). Receptor source: a male donor with ankylosing spondylitis or in good health (not recorded which). Each CDR3 is given without its conserved first and last residue. Fields, in order: V gene, CDR3 protein.

v_call: TRBV9
cdr3_aa: ASSVGDGGTDTQY

v_call: TRBV9
cdr3_aa: ASSVEGQVLEQF

v_call: TRBV9
cdr3_aa: ASSVEGYGYT

v_call: TRBV9
cdr3_aa: ASSVVGATTDTQY

v_call: TRBV9
cdr3_aa: ASGRGDALETQY

v_call: TRBV9
cdr3_aa: ASSSGWGFYNEQF

v_call: TRBV9
cdr3_aa: ASSVDQLAGDTQY

v_call: TRBV9
cdr3_aa: ASSQQGAGANVLT

v_call: TRBV9
cdr3_aa: ASSVEGRPPNEQF

v_call: TRBV9
cdr3_aa: ASSAGTGNNYEQF

v_call: TRBV9
cdr3_aa: ASSVTNQETQY

v_call: TRBV9
cdr3_aa: ASSVEAGQGAF

v_call: TRBV9
cdr3_aa: ASSLSGTGGTDTQY

v_call: TRBV9
cdr3_aa: ASSVGGASDTQY

v_call: TRBV9
cdr3_aa: ASSVGTAGWNEQF

v_call: TRBV9
cdr3_aa: ASSVEPGQETQY

v_call: TRBV9
cdr3_aa: ASSVRQFEETQY

v_call: TRBV9
cdr3_aa: ASSARAGDSFYNEQF

v_call: TRBV9
cdr3_aa: ASSATSRQETQY

v_call: TRBV9
cdr3_aa: ASSVAQYNEQF

v_call: TRBV9
cdr3_aa: ASSVDVGVETQY

v_call: TRBV9
cdr3_aa: ASSRKDSTDTQY

v_call: TRBV9
cdr3_aa: ASTSGRTDTQY

v_call: TRBV9
cdr3_aa: ASSPGLAGGGTDTQY

v_call: TRBV9
cdr3_aa: ASSVDLLSYNEQF

v_call: TRBV9
cdr3_aa: ASSAPGGWGYT

v_call: TRBV9
cdr3_aa: ASSLSGDRTDTQY

v_call: TRBV9
cdr3_aa: ASSPRQGSGTEAF

v_call: TRBV9
cdr3_aa: ASSGSETQY

v_call: TRBV9
cdr3_aa: ASSVAVAGMGETQY

v_call: TRBV9
cdr3_aa: ASSVLGVTEAF

v_call: TRBV9
cdr3_aa: ASSTRLAGVGKSYNEQF

v_call: TRBV9
cdr3_aa: ASSVTLSGNTIY

v_call: TRBV9
cdr3_aa: ASSFTTGPTGELF

v_call: TRBV9
cdr3_aa: ASSVRPAGETQY

v_call: TRBV23-1
cdr3_aa: ASSPASPGYQETQY

v_call: TRBV9
cdr3_aa: ASSPQGSPSYNEQF

v_call: TRBV9
cdr3_aa: ASSVELAGLSGELF

v_call: TRBV9
cdr3_aa: ASSPSSGSPDTQY

v_call: TRBV9
cdr3_aa: ASSVLINTGELF

v_call: TRBV9
cdr3_aa: ASSVVPGLNTEAF

v_call: TRBV9
cdr3_aa: ASSVDPGLLTNTGELF

v_call: TRBV9
cdr3_aa: ASSPETSHTGELF

v_call: TRBV9
cdr3_aa: ASSLEAPDTQY

v_call: TRBV9
cdr3_aa: ASGGTDTQY

v_call: TRBV9
cdr3_aa: ASSPGHPNTEAF

v_call: TRBV9
cdr3_aa: ASSVGGLGTGELF

v_call: TRBV9
cdr3_aa: ASSGGERTQY

v_call: TRBV9
cdr3_aa: ASSPSAGVDTQY

v_call: TRBV9
cdr3_aa: ASSLTTSGVSSYNEQF

v_call: TRBV9
cdr3_aa: ASSVAGGRNTGELF

v_call: TRBV9
cdr3_aa: ASSVGPEGTQY

v_call: TRBV9
cdr3_aa: ASSAPGGPSTDTQY

v_call: TRBV9
cdr3_aa: ASSVDEVVEKLF

v_call: TRBV9
cdr3_aa: ASSDRGATGELF

v_call: TRBV9
cdr3_aa: ASSVFQVASTGELF

v_call: TRBV9
cdr3_aa: ASSVAFRLAGDTQY

v_call: TRBV9
cdr3_aa: ASSVETGANVLT

v_call: TRBV5-3
cdr3_aa: ARSFGTPNQPQH